The source of this T cell receptor beta chain is a study of cytomegalovirus exposure and HLA in healthy donors. Points from the study as a whole: Through in vitro validation, three CMV-associated chains were shown to be specific for CMV antigens. According to a subsequent analysis, TCR clusters from the first cohort were inclined to appear together in the 90 to 150 validation repertoires.

Trimming removed 2 bases from V and 1 base from J, with 7 bases in between. CDR1 and CDR2 from the germline V gene are SGHTA and FQGTGA. This CDR3 has 14 amino acids. A note on this clone: Its cognate antigen is unknown.

Profiled with immunoSEQ multiplex PCR; TCRdb holds only in-frame clones, not every one. The data show about 170,000 clones, with roughly 91% seen just once and 10% held by the top ten. This TCR derives from a woman aged 18-29 years in good health and CMV-seropositive. The source material was PBMCs. This sequence joins TRBV7-3 and TRBJ2-3; D is ambiguous. The CDR3 region is CASSLEYGTDTQYF. The DNA of the CDR3 is TGTGCCAGCAGCTTAGAGTACGGCACAGATACGCAGTATTTT.